This is a list of T cell receptor beta chains from one sample in a study of T cells in localized non-small cell lung cancer. Data came from immunoSEQ multiplex PCR; TCRdb stores just in-frame clones and leaves some out. The sample contains fewer than 35,000 clones, approximately 94% of which appear only once. The sequencing here drew on peripheral blood, taken before any cancer treatment. Every receptor here comes from a woman between 35 and 70 years old with stage I lung adenocarcinoma. Each CDR3 is given with its conserved first and last residue. A D gene is named only where the DNA matches it firmly. Expanded clones are given a class, and other clones once, few, many or no size at all.

j_gene	abundance	d_gene	v_gene	CDR3aa	CDR3nt
TRBJ1-6	-	TRBD1	TRBV6-1	CASSAGQGDSPLHF	TGTGCCAGCAGTGCGGGACAGGGTGATTCACCCCTCCACTTT
TRBJ2-7	-	-	TRBV6-1	CASSEGSGGRYEQYF	TGTGCCAGCAGTGAGGGGTCCGGGGGCAGGTACGAGCAGTACTTC
TRBJ1-2	once	-	TRBV25-1	CASRPDNNYGYTF	TGTGCCAGCCGACCTGACAACAACTATGGCTACACCTTC
TRBJ1-5	-	-	TRBV28	CASKSDQPQHF	TGTGCCAGCAAATCCGATCAGCCCCAGCATTTT
TRBJ2-3	-	-	TRBV27	CASTELKDILGTDTQYF	TGTGCCAGCACCGAGCTCAAAGACATACTTGGTACAGATACGCAGTATTTT
TRBJ2-2	-	TRBD1	TRBV5-1	CASSWARGPENTGELFF	TGCGCCAGCAGCTGGGCCAGGGGGCCCGAGAACACCGGGGAGCTGTTTTTT
TRBJ1-1	-	-	TRBV7-9	CASIVWGEGNTEAFF	TGTGCCAGCATTGTTTGGGGGGAAGGGAACACTGAAGCTTTCTTT
TRBJ1-5	-	TRBD1	TRBV12-5	CASGIAGGVVGNQPQHF	TGTGCTAGTGGTATTGCAGGGGGCGTAGTAGGCAATCAGCCCCAGCATTTT
TRBJ2-5	-	-	TRBV6-5	CASSWGLQETQYF	TGTGCCAGCAGTTGGGGTCTACAAGAGACCCAGTACTTC
TRBJ1-1	-	-	TRBV10-1	CASSERAMAVAEAFF	TGCGCCAGCAGTGAGCGGGCCATGGCCGTGGCTGAAGCTTTCTTT
TRBJ2-3	few	TRBD2	TRBV28	CASIGSGAYTDTQYF	TGTGCCAGCATCGGCAGCGGGGCTTACACAGATACGCAGTATTTT
TRBJ2-1	-	-	TRBV18	CASSQAGSSYNEQFF	TGTGCCAGCTCACAAGCGGGTAGCTCCTACAATGAGCAGTTCTTC
TRBJ2-7	-	-	TRBV6-1	CASMGILYEQYF	TGTGCCAGCATGGGGATTTTGTACGAGCAGTACTTC
TRBJ1-2	once	-	TRBV7-2	CASSLAVGEGYGYTF	TGTGCCAGCAGCTTAGCGGTAGGGGAGGGCTATGGCTACACCTTC
TRBJ2-1	-	-	TRBV27	CASSLSGGWAHEQFF	TGTGCCAGCAGTTTATCAGGGGGATGGGCGCATGAGCAGTTCTTC
TRBJ1-1	-	-	TRBV2	CASSERWVTNTEAFF	TGTGCCAGCAGTGAAAGGTGGGTAACGAACACTGAAGCTTTCTTT
TRBJ1-1	-	-	TRBV28	CASSFYPGTAFF	TGTGCCAGCAGTTTCTACCCGGGGACAGCTTTCTTT
TRBJ2-1	-	TRBD2	TRBV6-1	CASSARTSGGRNEQFF	TGTGCCAGCAGTGCACGTACTAGCGGGGGGCGTAATGAGCAGTTCTTC
TRBJ2-1	few	-	TRBV6-4	CASSEVPRPSYNEQFF	TGTGCCAGCAGTGAAGTCCCTAGGCCCTCCTACAATGAGCAGTTCTTC
TRBJ1-4	-	-	TRBV18	CASSPTPIRGEGEKLFF	TGTGCCAGCTCACCCACCCCGATCAGAGGGGAGGGAGAAAAACTGTTTTTT
TRBJ1-1	-	TRBD1	TRBV4-1	CASSRTGESNTEAFF	TGCGCCAGCAGCCGCACAGGGGAGAGCAACACTGAAGCTTTCTTT
TRBJ2-5	-	-	TRBV29-1	CSVEVHRIGETQYF	TGCAGCGTTGAAGTTCACAGAATAGGAGAGACCCAGTACTTC
TRBJ2-5	-	TRBD1	TRBV28	CASSSRDREETQYF	TGTGCCAGCAGTTCCCGGGACAGAGAAGAGACCCAGTACTTC
TRBJ1-1	once	-	TRBV15	CATSRDHINYRKVNTEAFF	TGTGCCACCAGCAGAGATCACATAAATTATCGGAAGGTGAACACTGAAGCTTTCTTT
TRBJ1-2	-	-	TRBV11-2	CASSLGQRYGYTF	TGTGCCAGCAGCTTAGGACAGCGCTATGGCTACACCTTC
TRBJ2-5	-	TRBD2	TRBV4-1	CASSPPTSGGETQYF	TGCGCCAGCAGCCCCCCGACTAGCGGGGGAGAGACCCAGTACTTC
TRBJ1-1	-	TRBD1	TRBV10-1	CASVPLVFGGQDLLLSRNTEAFF	TGCGCCAGCGTACCCCTAGTATTCGGAGGACAGGATCTTCTGCTATCAAGGAACACTGAAGCTTTCTTT
TRBJ2-1	-	-	TRBV7-8	CASSLAPGDLYEQFF	TGTGCCAGCAGCTTAGCCCCCGGGGACCTTTATGAGCAGTTCTTC
TRBJ1-3	-	-	TRBV7-3	CASSLQGSGNTIYF	TGTGCCAGCAGCTTACAGGGTTCTGGAAACACCATATATTTT
TRBJ2-1	-	TRBD2	TRBV15	CATSRAVAGGGEQFF	TGTGCCACCAGCAGAGCCGTAGCGGGAGGCGGTGAGCAGTTCTTC
TRBJ1-2	-	-	TRBV4-3	CASSQVSREEGYTF	TGCGCCAGCAGCCAAGTATCCAGGGAAGAAGGCTACACCTTC
TRBJ1-2	-	-	TRBV4-3	CASSRGAGSANYGYTF	TGCGCCAGCAGCAGGGGGGCGGGGTCTGCTAACTATGGCTACACCTTC
TRBJ2-1	-	TRBD2	TRBV15	CATSRDLTSVNEQFF	TGTGCCACCAGCAGAGATCTGACTAGCGTAAATGAGCAGTTCTTC
TRBJ1-2	-	TRBD1	TRBV11-2	CASNLIGQVYGYTF	TGTGCCAGCAACCTTATTGGACAGGTCTATGGCTACACCTTC
TRBJ2-5	-	-	TRBV7-8	CASSLGAAPETQYF	TGTGCCAGCAGCTTAGGGGCAGCTCCAGAGACCCAGTACTTC
TRBJ2-5	-	TRBD2	TRBV2	CASSAMAGAFETQYF	TGTGCCAGCAGCGCCATGGCGGGAGCCTTTGAGACCCAGTACTTC
TRBJ1-3	-	-	TRBV6-6	CASVDYTIYF	TGTGCCAGCGTAGACTACACCATATATTTT
TRBJ2-3	-	-	TRBV6-6	CASSYYRTDTQYF	TGTGCCAGCAGTTACTACAGAACAGATACGCAGTATTTT
TRBJ2-7	-	-	TRBV5-1	CASSLNSPSHLGDEQYF	TGCGCCAGCAGCTTAAATAGTCCCTCGCATTTAGGGGATGAGCAGTACTTC
TRBJ1-1	-	-	TRBV7-9	CASSDRRQASTEAFF	TGTGCCAGCAGCGACCGCAGACAGGCGAGCACTGAAGCTTTCTTT
TRBJ2-7	once	TRBD2	TRBV15	CATSPGTSGGDEQYF	TGTGCCACCAGCCCCGGGACTAGCGGGGGGGACGAGCAGTACTTC
TRBJ2-3	-	TRBD2	TRBV10-3	CAISRTSGGSTDTQYF	TGTGCCATCAGTCGGACTAGCGGAGGATCTACAGATACGCAGTATTTT
TRBJ2-3	-	-	TRBV5-5	CASSSLGGLNTDTQYF	TGTGCCAGCAGCTCCCTTGGGGGGCTAAACACAGATACGCAGTATTTT